The clone carrying this T cell receptor (beta chain) was detected only once. Original processing methods: Amplification of reference gene primers provided the estimated nucleated cell counts. The data were produced by immunoSEQ multiplex PCR, yet TCRdb's version contains in-frame clones alone and is incomplete. V and J calls and clone size are given by that table; D and trimming were obtained from the DNA. The sample contains about 360,000 clones, approximately 87% of which appear only once. This entry comes from a study of blood T cell repertoires in COVID-19. Study overall: Each recovered donor of Cohort 3 presented with two negative PCRs, clearance, or symptom resolution. Sources were T cells, B-cell-depleted T cells, or PBMCs; the material itself was cDNA or gDNA.

V lost 10 bases and J lost 3; bases outside the gene matches: 10. The CDR3 is 16 residues long. Germline loops: CDR1 LNHDA, CDR2 SQIVND (reference sequence). Ages ranged from about 18 to 89 years, with residence in about two dozen US areas. This receptor was taken from a man aged 40-55 years in a cohort exposed to, infected with or recovered from COVID-19 (not recorded which). Sequences were obtained from PBMCs or T cells enriched from blood (not recorded which). V gene TRBV19 combines with J gene TRBJ2-2; 11 positions agree with TRBD2. The CDR3 here is CATKSRLAGYTGELFF. DNA for the CDR3: TGTGCCACGAAATCCAGACTAGCGGGGTACACCGGGGAGCTGTTTTTT.